The rows below give T cell receptor beta chains drawn from one sample of a study of cytotoxic CD8 clonotypes in ibrutinib-treated CLL. Only in-frame clones appear in the TCRdb table, and some are missing; sequencing was by immunoSEQ multiplex PCR. The sample records more than 200,000 clones, under 80% being singletons. The material was PBMCs, obtained after 24 months of ibrutinib treatment. These receptors all come from a human donor with chronic lymphocytic leukemia. Each CDR3 is given with its conserved first and last residue. D genes are given only for firm matches. Some rows mark clone size as missing; the rest say once, few, many or name a class of expanded clone.

v_gene	abundance	j_gene	d_gene	CDR3aa	CDR3nt
TRBV2	once	TRBJ2-7	NA	CASKASPKANEQYF	TGTGCCAGCAAGGCCAGCCCCAAAGCCAACGAGCAGTACTTC
TRBV6-1	NA	TRBJ2-7	TRBD1	CASSARDRSTSYEQYF	TGTGCCAGCAGTGCAAGGGACAGATCTACCTCCTACGAGCAGTACTTC
TRBV29-1	NA	TRBJ1-1	TRBD1	CSSWTGGASTEAFF	TGCAGCTCATGGACAGGGGGCGCATCTACTGAAGCTTTCTTT
TRBV7-6	NA	TRBJ1-2	NA	CASSPGWGSGGYTF	TGTGCCAGCAGTCCGGGTTGGGGTTCGGGTGGCTACACCTTC
TRBV7-8	NA	TRBJ2-7	NA	CASSSDVSSYEQYF	TGTGCCAGCAGCTCGGACGTGAGTTCCTACGAGCAGTACTTC
TRBV18	NA	TRBJ2-5	TRBD1	CASSLGQQETQYF	TGTGCCAGCTCACTGGGACAGCAAGAGACCCAGTACTTC
TRBV19	NA	TRBJ2-2	NA	CASSAWDTNTGELFF	TGTGCCAGTAGTGCTTGGGACACGAACACCGGGGAGCTGTTTTTT
TRBV6-5	few	TRBJ2-3	NA	CASAVRGSTDTQYF	TGTGCCAGCGCTGTTCGCGGGAGCACAGATACGCAGTATTTT
TRBV28	once	TRBJ2-1	TRBD1	CASSSYKGQGQINEQFF	TGTGCCAGCAGTTCTTATAAAGGACAGGGACAGATCAATGAGCAGTTCTTC
TRBV6-1	once	TRBJ2-7	NA	CASSDATGVQLTYEQYF	TGTGCCAGCAGTGATGCCACGGGGGTGCAATTGACCTACGAGCAGTACTTC
TRBV28	once	TRBJ1-5	TRBD1	CASISQGALDVQPQHF	TGTGCCAGCATCTCACAGGGGGCGCTTGATGTTCAGCCCCAGCATTTT
TRBV28	NA	TRBJ2-7	TRBD1	CASSLGTGTAVYEQYF	TGTGCCAGCAGTTTAGGAACCGGGACAGCGGTCTACGAGCAGTACTTC
TRBV18	few	TRBJ2-5	NA	CASSPVVGGQRTQYF	TGTGCCAGCTCACCAGTCGTCGGGGGTCAGAGGACCCAGTACTTC
TRBV18	NA	TRBJ2-7	NA	CASATGLRYEQYF	TGTGCCAGCGCGACTGGACTCCGCTACGAGCAGTACTTC
TRBV30	NA	TRBJ1-1	NA	CAWKKLGQVNTEAFF	TGTGCCTGGAAGAAATTGGGACAAGTGAACACTGAAGCTTTCTTT
TRBV7-9	NA	TRBJ2-7	TRBD1	CASSRGTGGLYEQYF	TGTGCCAGCAGCAGAGGGACAGGGGGCTTGTACGAGCAGTACTTC
TRBV25-1	NA	TRBJ1-2	NA	CASSEMSMDSIYGYTF	TGTGCCAGCAGTGAAATGAGTATGGACAGCATCTATGGCTACACCTTC
TRBV28	NA	TRBJ1-1	NA	CASSFPGAANTEAFF	TGTGCCAGCAGTTTCCCAGGGGCCGCGAACACTGAAGCTTTCTTT
TRBV7-2	few	TRBJ1-5	NA	CASRAGEGGGNQPQHF	TGTGCCAGCAGGGCGGGTGAGGGAGGTGGCAATCAGCCCCAGCATTTT
TRBV7-9	NA	TRBJ2-3	NA	CASSLGPVNTQYF	TGTGCCAGCAGCTTAGGTCCAGTTAATACGCAGTATTTT
TRBV2	NA	TRBJ2-1	NA	CASSEDMAGSGNEQFF	TGTGCCAGCAGTGAAGACATGGCCGGGAGCGGCAATGAGCAGTTCTTC
TRBV25-1	NA	TRBJ1-1	NA	CASVNEGEAFF	TGTGCCAGCGTAAATGAAGGTGAAGCTTTCTTT
TRBV2	NA	TRBJ2-1	NA	CAGGSLYNEQFF	TGTGCCGGAGGGTCTCTCTACAATGAGCAGTTCTTC
TRBV11-1	once	TRBJ2-4	NA	CASSKYRNSLAKNIQYF	TGTGCCAGCAGCAAATACAGGAACTCATTAGCCAAAAACATTCAGTACTTC
TRBV28	NA	TRBJ2-4	TRBD2	CASSLKGGNIQYF	TGTGCCAGCAGTTTAAAGGGAGGGAACATTCAGTACTTC
TRBV2	NA	TRBJ2-5	NA	CASGGDNLAETQYF	TGTGCCAGCGGTGGGGACAACCTCGCAGAGACCCAGTACTTC
TRBV9	NA	TRBJ2-3	TRBD2	CASSAQTSLDTQYF	TGTGCCAGCAGCGCCCAGACTAGCCTAGATACGCAGTATTTT
TRBV2	NA	TRBJ1-2	NA	CASSSTNRASGYTF	TGTGCCAGCAGTTCCACTAACAGGGCTAGTGGCTACACCTTC
TRBV2	few	TRBJ1-5	NA	CASSDTGFGNQPQHF	TGTGCCAGCAGTGACACAGGGTTTGGGAATCAGCCCCAGCATTTT
TRBV28	NA	TRBJ2-7	NA	CASKEGLSYEQYF	TGTGCCAGCAAAGAGGGCCTGTCCTACGAGCAGTACTTC
TRBV5-1	NA	TRBJ2-7	NA	CASSLGVRDYEQYF	TGCGCCAGCAGCTTGGGGGTGCGGGACTACGAGCAGTACTTC
TRBV7-1	once	TRBJ1-2	TRBD1	CASSPGTGTYGYTF	TGTGCCAGCAGCCCTGGGACAGGGACCTATGGCTACACCTTC
TRBV2	NA	TRBJ2-7	NA	CASTFNSLGPNYEQYF	TGTGCCAGCACTTTTAACTCACTGGGACCGAACTACGAGCAGTACTTC
TRBV4-3	NA	TRBJ2-5	NA	CASSQGGITTQTQYF	TGCGCCAGCAGCCAAGGGGGGATCACAACCCAGACCCAGTACTTC
TRBV2	NA	TRBJ2-2	NA	CASCGGNTGELFF	TGTGCCAGTTGTGGCGGGAACACCGGGGAGCTGTTTTTT
TRBV2	few	TRBJ2-3	NA	CAIPNGVSTDTQYF	TGTGCCATCCCGAACGGCGTTAGCACAGATACGCAGTATTTT
TRBV15	NA	TRBJ1-5	NA	CATSRGRATGDQPQHF	TGTGCCACCAGCAGAGGGAGGGCGACGGGGGACCAGCCCCAGCATTTT
TRBV27	NA	TRBJ2-7	TRBD1	CASSSPGQGFHEQYF	TGTGCCAGCAGTTCTCCGGGACAGGGATTCCACGAGCAGTACTTC
TRBV4-1	NA	TRBJ1-4	TRBD1	CASSQDRITGVNEKLFF	TGCGCCAGCAGCCAAGATAGGATTACAGGGGTAAATGAAAAACTGTTTTTT
TRBV27	once	TRBJ1-1	NA	CASSLRAGGDWNTEAFF	TGTGCCAGCAGTTTACGCGCGGGAGGCGACTGGAACACTGAAGCTTTCTTT
TRBV28	NA	TRBJ1-1	NA	CASSTQPPNTEAFF	TGTGCCAGCAGTACCCAACCCCCGAACACTGAAGCTTTCTTT
TRBV19	NA	TRBJ2-1	NA	CASSIGRGAGGGRNEQFF	TGTGCCAGTAGTATAGGCCGGGGGGCAGGGGGCGGTCGGAATGAGCAGTTCTTC
TRBV6-6	NA	TRBJ2-1	TRBD2	CASSIGLAGDEQFF	TGTGCCAGCAGTATAGGACTAGCGGGAGATGAGCAGTTCTTC
TRBV4-3	NA	TRBJ2-1	NA	CASSQEGNNEQFF	TGCGCCAGCAGCCAAGAGGGCAACAATGAGCAGTTCTTC
TRBV11-2	NA	TRBJ1-5	NA	CASSLEGRRNQPQHF	TGTGCCAGCAGCTTAGAGGGCCGTCGCAATCAGCCCCAGCATTTT
TRBV4-2	NA	TRBJ2-7	TRBD2	CASSQGGTSGNYEQYF	TGTGCCAGCAGCCAAGGAGGGACTAGCGGGAACTACGAGCAGTACTTC
TRBV29-1	NA	TRBJ1-5	NA	CSVAQDSSNQPQHF	TGCAGCGTTGCGCAGGACTCAAGCAATCAGCCCCAGCATTTT
TRBV30	NA	TRBJ1-5	TRBD1	CAWNSGQGDQPQHF	TGTGCCTGGAACTCGGGACAGGGGGATCAGCCCCAGCATTTT
TRBV6-5	NA	TRBJ1-1	NA	CASRPGAFGTEAFF	TGTGCCAGCAGACCCGGGGCCTTTGGTACTGAAGCTTTCTTT
TRBV6-1	NA	TRBJ1-2	NA	CASSEGVLYGYTF	TGTGCCAGCAGTGAAGGGGTCCTCTATGGCTACACCTTC
TRBV14	NA	TRBJ2-7	NA	CASSQSKFYEQYF	TGTGCCAGCAGCCAAAGCAAGTTTTACGAGCAGTACTTC
TRBV27	few	TRBJ2-6	TRBD2	CASKLAGVSGANVLTF	TGTGCCAGTAAACTAGCGGGAGTTTCTGGGGCCAACGTCCTGACTTTC
TRBV11-3	once	TRBJ2-7	NA	CASSSTSSPYEQYF	TGTGCCAGCAGCTCGACTAGTTCCCCCTACGAGCAGTACTTC
TRBV30	NA	TRBJ1-4	NA	CAWSVERVVLFF	TGTGCCTGGAGCGTAGAACGGGTGGTACTGTTTTTT
TRBV19	few	TRBJ2-7	TRBD1	CASSIPRDSTYEQYF	TGTGCCAGTAGTATACCTCGGGACAGTACCTACGAGCAGTACTTC